This T cell receptor (beta chain) was sequenced in a study of tumor and adjacent non-tumor tissue in lung cancer. Study summary: Patients comprised about a dozen adenocarcinoma, a couple of squamous cell carcinoma and 1 small cell lung cancer.

RNA was extracted from bulk tissue without any cell sorting. A modified ARM-PCR protocol with three rounds of nested PCR amplified TCRbeta. TCRdb redid the calling of the multiplex PCR reads with MiXCR, one entry per CDR3 protein. The profile covers 91,000 or so distinct CDR3 sequences, with just over 65% appearing a single time and 15% to 20% taken by the ten largest. Trimming left V 2 bases short and J 3 bases short, with 19 bases between. CDR1 and CDR2 from the germline V gene are SQVTM and ANQGSEA. The CDR3 sequence is 16 residues long. As concerns this clonotype: What it recognizes is unknown. This clone may be a read error of a much larger clone one base away.

Study results and caveats: Normal lung showed higher cumulative top 100 clone frequency than tumor. Tumor tissue had significantly higher TCR diversity than normal lung.

The TCR comes from a man in his sixties with non-small cell lung cancer. Sequencing was performed on lung tumor tissue. This sequence joins TRBV29-1 and TRBJ2-5; tentatively, D is TRBD2 (5 bases). CDR3 residues: CSVEQVEGAFKETQYF. CDR3 sequence (DNA): TGCAGCGTTGAACAAGTAGAGGGAGCCTTCAAAGAGACCCAGTACTTC.